This T cell receptor beta chain was captured by sequencing in a study of low-dose radiotherapy and immunotherapy resistance in tumors. Time point defined: before trial treatment. Germline V CDR1 and CDR2: SGHAT, FQNNGV. The germline V and J ends were trimmed by 4 bases and 1 base, with 11 bases remaining between them. CDR3 size: 15 residues. At least ten counts were recorded for this clonotype. Alpha- and beta-chain coverage of first-strand cDNA came from TRAV- and TRBV-specific primers. The PCR that amplified TCRs ran for around 20 cycles, relying on a constant-region primer and a V-primer adapter. Via MiXCR, TCRdb re-called the reads, giving one row per CDR3 protein. The sample records 55,000 to 65,000 distinct CDR3 sequences, about a quarter being singletons.

The origin of this receptor is a male donor with rectosigmoid adenocarcinoma. V usage is TRBV11-2 and J usage is TRBJ2-4, with D possibly matching TRBD2 (5 bases). The sequences come from PBMCs, collected before treatment. In DNA form, the CDR3 reads TGTGCCAGCAGCTCCGGGGTCTCGGCCAAAAACATTCAGTACTTC. Translation: CASSSGVSAKNIQYF. Full variable domain (missing parts from reference TRBV11-2 and TRBJ2-4): EAGVAQSPRYKIIEKRQSVAFWCNPISGHATLYWYQQILGQGPKLLIQFQNNGVVDDSQLPKDRFSAERLKGVDSTLKIQPAKLEDSAVYLCASSSGVSAKNIQYFGAGTRLSVL.